The sequence of this TCR beta chain was determined in a study of response to subunit inactivated influenza vaccine. Trimming shortened V by 1 base and J by 5 bases, and 18 bases separated the two germline ends. The CDR3 is 16 amino acids. Germline CDR1 is SGHAT and CDR2 is FQNNGV. TCRdb reprocessed the RT-PCR reads via MiXCR and lists one record per CDR3 protein. The sample has around 300,000 distinct CDR3 sequences, 22% seen once. This clonotype was observed a few times. Sequencing used PBMCs from blood, obtained about 20 months after vaccination. This receptor was taken from a man aged 50 to 75 who received an inactivated influenza vaccine. This sequence joins TRBV11-2 and TRBJ2-7; TRBD2 might be the D (6 bases). The CDR3 nucleotides read TGTGCCAGCAGCTTAGCCTGGCGGGGAGGCGGGGACGAGCAGTACTTC. Translated, it gives CASSLAWRGGGDEQYF.